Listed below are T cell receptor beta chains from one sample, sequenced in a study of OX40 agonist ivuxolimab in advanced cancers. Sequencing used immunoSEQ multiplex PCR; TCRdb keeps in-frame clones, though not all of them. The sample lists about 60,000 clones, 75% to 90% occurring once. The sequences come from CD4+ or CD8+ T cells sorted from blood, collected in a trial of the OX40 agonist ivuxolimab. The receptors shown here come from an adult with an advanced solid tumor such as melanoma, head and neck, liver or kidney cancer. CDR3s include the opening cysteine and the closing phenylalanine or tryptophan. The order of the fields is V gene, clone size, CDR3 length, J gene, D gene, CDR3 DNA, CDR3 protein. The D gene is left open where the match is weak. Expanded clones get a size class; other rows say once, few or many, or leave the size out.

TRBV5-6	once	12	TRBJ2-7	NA	TGTGCCAGCAGCCCGGGGCGTTACGAGCAGTACTTC	CASSPGRYEQYF
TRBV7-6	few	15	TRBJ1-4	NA	TGTGCCAGCAGCTTATCTAGGACCTTTAATGAAAAACTGTTTTTT	CASSLSRTFNEKLFF
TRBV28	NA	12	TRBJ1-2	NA	NA	CASSSSARGYTF
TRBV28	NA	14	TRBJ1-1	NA	TGTGCCAGCAGTTTACTATCAGGGCGCAGGGAAGCTTTCTTT	CASSLLSGRREAFF
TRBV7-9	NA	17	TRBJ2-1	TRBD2	TGTGCCAGCAGCCAGGACCCGGGGACTAGCGGTTACAATGAGCAGTTCTTC	CASSQDPGTSGYNEQFF
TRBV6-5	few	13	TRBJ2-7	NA	TGTGCCAGCAGTACGACAGGAACCTACGAGCAGTACTTC	CASSTTGTYEQYF
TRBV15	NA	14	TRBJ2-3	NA	TGTGCCACCAGCAGGGGGGCGAGCACAGATACGCAGTATTTT	CATSRGASTDTQYF
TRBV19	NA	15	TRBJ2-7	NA	TGTGCCAGTAGCGCGACCCGGGACGGTAGCTACGAGCAGTACTTC	CASSATRDGSYEQYF
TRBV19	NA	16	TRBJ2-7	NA	TGTGCCAGTAGTACGCAACTCTTGTGGGCTACCTACGAGCAGTACTTC	CASSTQLLWATYEQYF
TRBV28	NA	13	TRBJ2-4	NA	TGTGCCAGCATCGGGAAACCCAAAAACATTCAGTACTTC	CASIGKPKNIQYF
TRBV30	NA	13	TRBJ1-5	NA	TGTGCCTGGAGTGTAGCCGGAGATCAGCCCCAGCATTTT	CAWSVAGDQPQHF
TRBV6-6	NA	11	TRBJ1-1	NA	TGTGCCAGCACGTTGAACACTGAAGCTTTCTTT	CASTLNTEAFF
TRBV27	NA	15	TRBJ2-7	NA	TGTGCCAGCAGTTTATCTGAGGCCAGCTCCTACGAGCAGTACTTC	CASSLSEASSYEQYF
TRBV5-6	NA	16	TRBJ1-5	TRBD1	TGTGCCAGCAGCATAAGGGCGACAGGGGGAAATCAGCCCCAGCATTTT	CASSIRATGGNQPQHF
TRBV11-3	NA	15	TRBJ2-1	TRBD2	TGTGCCAGCAGCCCCAATGGACTAGCGGGAGATGAGCAGTTCTTC	CASSPNGLAGDEQFF
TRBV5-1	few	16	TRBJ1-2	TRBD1	TGCGCCAGCAGCTTGGAGTGGACAGGGATAGACTATGGCTACACCTTC	CASSLEWTGIDYGYTF
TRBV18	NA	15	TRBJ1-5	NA	TGTGCCAGCTCACCACGTACAGGACAGAACCAGCCCCAGCATTTT	CASSPRTGQNQPQHF
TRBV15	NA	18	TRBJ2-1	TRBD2	TGTGCCACCAGCAGAGGGGGGAGTAGCGGGAGGGCCCGCAATGAGCAGTTCTTC	CATSRGGSSGRARNEQFF
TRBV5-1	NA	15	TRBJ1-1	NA	TGCGCCAGCAGCTTGGGGGGCAGCATGAACACTGAAGCTTTCTTT	CASSLGGSMNTEAFF
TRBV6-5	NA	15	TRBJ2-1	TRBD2	TGTGCCAGCAGTTCGTGGACTAGCGGGAAGTGGGAACAGTTCTTC	CASSSWTSGKWEQFF
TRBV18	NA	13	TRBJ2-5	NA	TGTGCCAGCTCAGGGGAAAAAAGAGAATCCCAGTACTTC	CASSGEKRESQYF
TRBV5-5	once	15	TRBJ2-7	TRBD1	TGTGCCAGCAGCTTTGGCGGGACAGGGTCGGTCGAGCAGTACTTC	CASSFGGTGSVEQYF
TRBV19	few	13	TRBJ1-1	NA	TGTGCCAGTAGTATCCGTTCTTACACTGAAGCTTTCTTT	CASSIRSYTEAFF